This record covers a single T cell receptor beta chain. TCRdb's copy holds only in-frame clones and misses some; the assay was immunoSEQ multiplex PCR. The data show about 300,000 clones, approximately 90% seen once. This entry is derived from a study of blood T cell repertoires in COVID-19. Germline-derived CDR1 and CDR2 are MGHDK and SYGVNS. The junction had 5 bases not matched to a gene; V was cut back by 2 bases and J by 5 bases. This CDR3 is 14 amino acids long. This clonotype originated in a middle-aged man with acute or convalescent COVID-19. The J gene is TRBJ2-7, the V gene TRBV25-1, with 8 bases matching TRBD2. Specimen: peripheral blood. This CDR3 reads CASSEPGGGNEQYF. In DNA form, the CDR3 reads TGTGCCAGCAGTGAACCGGGAGGGGGAAACGAGCAGTACTTC.